This T cell receptor beta chain was captured in a study of CD8 T cells in ankylosing spondylitis. Findings and limits, study-wide: Clones linked to disease, bearing a CD8+ phenotype, were relatively rare in peripheral blood. Researchers reportedly found disease-linked clones significantly enriched in matched ankylosing spondylitis synovial fluid. Ankylosing spondylitis blood appeared to carry a characteristic TCR beta motif of under ten highly homologous variants.

This clonotype was seen at least ten times. Antigen: not known. The CDR3 runs 16 residues. V lost 2 bases and J 0 bases, leaving 12 bases between the germline ends. Per germline, CDR1 ENHRY and CDR2 SYGVKD. Researchers built TCR beta libraries using quantitative 5'-RACE with molecular barcodes. One entry per CDR3 protein results from TCRdb running MiXCR on the 5' RACE reads. The data show around 120,000 distinct CDR3 sequences, with 12% to 15% seen just once and approximately 3.1% held by the top ten. The origin of this receptor is a female donor with ankylosing spondylitis or in good health (not recorded which). The chain carries TRBV10-3 and TRBJ2-3; tentatively, D is TRBD2 (6 bases). Sequences were obtained from blood, either unsorted or a sorted T cell fraction (not recorded which). The CDR3 sequence: CAISESSGPSTDTQYF. The CDR3 coding sequence is TGTGCCATCAGTGAGAGTAGCGGCCCTAGCACAGATACGCAGTATTTT.